This TCR beta chain was retrieved from a study of OX40 agonist ivuxolimab in advanced cancers. Study-level information: The patients received ivuxolimab by intravenous route every 2 weeks at 0.01 to 10 mg/kg. Eligibility rules accepted prior anti-PD-1, anti-PD-L1 or anti-CTLA-4 therapy, and over 30% had some. The study reported partial responses in three patients: one hepatocellular carcinoma, two cutaneous melanoma.

This CDR3 spans 15 amino acids. The germline gives CDR1 SGHRS, CDR2 YFSETQ. Between the trimmed V and J ends, which lost 3 bases and 0 bases, there was a span of 12 bases. Only in-frame clones appear in the TCRdb table, and some are missing; sequencing was by immunoSEQ multiplex PCR. The profile shows about 45,000 clones, approximately 80% of them singletons. The V gene is TRBV5-1, the J gene TRBJ2-5; possibly TRBD1 for D (6 bases). The origin of this receptor is an adult with an advanced solid tumor such as melanoma, head and neck, liver or kidney cancer. The sample in question was CD4+ or CD8+ T cells sorted from blood, obtained in a trial of the OX40 agonist ivuxolimab. In nucleotides, the CDR3 is TGCGCCAGCAGCTCCCACAGGGAGTACCAAGAGACCCAGTACTTC. Translating gives CASSSHREYQETQYF.